The entry that follows covers one T cell receptor beta chain sequence. The sample belongs to a study of blood T cell repertoires in COVID-19. About the research overall: Sources were T cells, B-cell-depleted T cells, or PBMCs; the material itself was cDNA or gDNA.

TCRdb keeps only in-frame clones here, not all; method: immunoSEQ multiplex PCR. There are about 56,000 clones in the sample; 80% to 90% occur only once, and around a fifth lies in the top ten. The germline CDR1 and CDR2 sequences are SGDLS and YYNGEE. Trimming removed 2 bases from V and 2 bases from J, with 14 bases in between. The CDR3 extends over 15 amino acids. Sequencing used peripheral blood. The clonotype originates from a human donor in a cohort sampled during active COVID-19. V usage is TRBV9 and J usage is TRBJ2-7; D ambiguous. The CDR3 DNA follows: TGTGCCAGCAGCGTGCGAGACACTGTAACCTACGAGCAGTACTTC. It yields the protein CASSVRDTVTYEQYF.